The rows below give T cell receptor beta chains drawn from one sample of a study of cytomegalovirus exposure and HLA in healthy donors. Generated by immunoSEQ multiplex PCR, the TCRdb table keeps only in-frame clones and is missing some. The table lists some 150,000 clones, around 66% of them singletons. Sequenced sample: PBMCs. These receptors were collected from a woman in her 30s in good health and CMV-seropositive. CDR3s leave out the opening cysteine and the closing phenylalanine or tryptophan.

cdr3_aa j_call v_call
ASSLDRNTEAF TRBJ1-1 TRBV6-4
ASSQPGQSRYEQY TRBJ2-7 TRBV6-6
ASSYSGVGGNTIY TRBJ1-3 TRBV6-5
ASSVGTGLVYGYT TRBJ1-2 TRBV9
ASSLPSYEQY TRBJ2-7 TRBV18
ASSIVLTGELF TRBJ2-2 TRBV11-2
ASSPRIPYGYT TRBJ1-2 TRBV2
ASSQYTGAIGNQPQH TRBJ1-5 TRBV4-1
ASSLMGLAVVDTQY TRBJ2-3 TRBV7-2
ASRPGASGRYEQY TRBJ2-7 TRBV6-1
ATTPVWEGLTGELF TRBJ2-2 TRBV19
ASSQSGSSTDTQY TRBJ2-3 TRBV4-2
ASREGRKPLH TRBJ1-6 TRBV14
SVERQGGYTEAF TRBJ1-1 TRBV29-1
ASSQVISHRVKQY TRBJ2-7 TRBV4-1
ASSNDRGGTEAF TRBJ1-1 TRBV25-1
ASSAQQFSYNEQF TRBJ2-1 TRBV7-2
ASSDGLLAGYYNEQF TRBJ2-1 TRBV25-1
ASSKDAGRGSDTQY TRBJ2-3 TRBV21-1
ASSPGRGGNEQF TRBJ2-1 TRBV11-3
ASSLTVRGASTDTQY TRBJ2-3 TRBV5-6
SVEAGGYEQY TRBJ2-7 TRBV29-1
ASSSLAGVISSTDTQY TRBJ2-3 TRBV2
ASSQVIPRLGGSYEQY TRBJ2-7 TRBV4-1
ASSPGGVVNEQY TRBJ2-7 TRBV5-4
ASTGRGGWMETQY TRBJ2-5 TRBV6-6
ASSKLAGGSYEQY TRBJ2-7 TRBV5-1
ASSLSGNYEQY TRBJ2-7 TRBV11-2
ASSETGWKTAYEQY TRBJ2-7 TRBV6-1
ASSPNRANTEAF TRBJ1-1 TRBV18
ASSKQGAGTEAF TRBJ1-1 TRBV19
ASSSGSGNTIY TRBJ1-3 TRBV6-5
ASSGQGFSYEQY TRBJ2-7 TRBV6-1
ASRVAGGPGNEQF TRBJ2-1 TRBV4-1
SAKPDRVT TRBJ1-2 TRBV20-1
ASSQQEGQPQH TRBJ1-5 TRBV7-6
ASSYDILAGFYEQY TRBJ2-7 TRBV27
ASSPQDSYEQY TRBJ2-7 TRBV5-4
ATGDRVSYGYT TRBJ1-2 TRBV12-2
AWRWEAGLKVQY TRBJ2-3 TRBV30
ASRTGQGLGEAF TRBJ1-1 TRBV19
ASRRTGLTEAF TRBJ1-1 TRBV7-2
ASSEAASGRNEQF TRBJ2-1 TRBV6-1
ASSLRTTQGEQY TRBJ2-7 TRBV7-2
ASSFDRGSYEQY TRBJ2-7 TRBV5-1
AWDGGSNQPQH TRBJ1-5 TRBV30
ASSWADRVFRAGELF TRBJ2-2 TRBV11-3
ASSSDSYEQY TRBJ2-7 TRBV6-5
ASSGVWGTGELF TRBJ2-2 TRBV4-1
ASSQDKREGNTEAF TRBJ1-1 TRBV4-1
ASNSDYGYT TRBJ1-2 TRBV6-1
ASSLFGVADGYT TRBJ1-2 TRBV28
ASRLGNSPLH TRBJ1-6 TRBV28
ASARVAGELF TRBJ2-2 TRBV27
ASRASGQLAGGPGRETQY TRBJ2-5 TRBV6-4
ASTLEGESSYNEQF TRBJ2-1 TRBV5-1
ASSLAASGLTYNEQF TRBJ2-1 TRBV5-6
ASGPYKNTEAF TRBJ1-1 TRBV6-5
ASSISSTDTQY TRBJ2-3 TRBV5-8